This TCR beta chain is drawn from a study of CD8 T cells in ankylosing spondylitis. TCRdb re-called the 5' RACE reads through MiXCR, storing one row per CDR3 protein. Of over 600,000 distinct CDR3 sequences in the sample, 19% are singletons; the top ten hold approximately 18%. This CDR3 has 15 residues. CDR1 MNHEY and CDR2 SVGEGT come from the germline V gene. Trimming shortened V by 3 bases and J by 3 bases, and 15 bases separated the two germline ends. Study conclusions and caveats: Several highly homologous variants made up a TCR beta motif, and this motif appeared characteristic of ankylosing spondylitis blood.

With regard to this clonotype: What it binds is not known.

The material sequenced was blood, either unsorted or a sorted T cell fraction (not recorded which). J is TRBJ2-7 and V is TRBV6-2 or TRBV6-3, with D possibly TRBD2 on 6 matching bases. This receptor was taken from a male donor with ankylosing spondylitis. CDR3 DNA sequence: TGTGCCAGCAGTTATGGGCGGGAAGGCCGCTACGAGCAGTACTTC. Translated: CASSYGREGRYEQYF.